These 15 T cell receptor beta chains came from one sample sequenced in a study of cytomegalovirus exposure and HLA in healthy donors. The PCR was carried out with 60 Vbeta primers and 13 Jbeta primers. Here immunoSEQ multiplex PCR was the method, and the copy in TCRdb shows in-frame clones only, minus some. Here the sample spans more than 15,000 clones, approximately 80% being singletons. Sample: PBMCs. These receptors were obtained from a human donor in good health.

The gene calls are TRBV10-1 and TRBJ1-5, with a possible D match to TRBD1 (5 bases). CDR3 length: 13 residues. CDR1 is WNHNN and CDR2 is SYGVQD in the germline V gene (reference sequence). The germline V and J ends were trimmed by 11 bases and 3 bases, with 14 bases remaining between them. The CDR3 nucleotides are TGCGCCCGAAATGGGGCTTTCAATCAGCCCCAGCATTTT. Its translation is CARNGAFNQPQHF.

CDR3 loop: CASSGHRDSYALNTEAFF. The CDR3 DNA reads TGTGCCAGCAGCGGACACCGGGACTCATACGCCCTGAACACTGAAGCTTTCTTT. V usage is TRBV13 and J usage is TRBJ1-1; D is perhaps TRBD1 (5 bases). CDR1 and CDR2 (germline): PRHDT, FYEKMQ (reference sequence). The germline V and J ends were trimmed by 5 bases and 0 bases, with 22 bases remaining between them. This CDR3 has 18 amino acids.

This rearrangement joins TRBV30 to TRBJ2-1; D is possibly TRBD2 (5 bases). V was shortened by 3 bases and J by 0 bases, with 9 bases between the two germline ends. CDR3 size: 14 residues. Germline V lookup: CDR1 GTSNPN, CDR2 SVGIG (reference sequence). CDR3 nucleotide sequence: TGTGCCTGGAGCCCGGGGAGCTCCTACAATGAGCAGTTCTTC. Encoded protein: CAWSPGSSYNEQFF. Complete variable domain (other parts from reference TRBV30 and TRBJ2-1): SQTIHQWPATLVQPVGSPLSLECTVEGTSNPNLYWYRQAAGRGLQLLFYSVGIGQISSEVPQNLSASRPQDRQFILSSKKLLLSDSGFYLCAWSPGSSYNEQFFGPGTRLTVL.

V gene TRBV19 combines with J gene TRBJ1-1, with D uncertain. Trimming pared 5 bases from V and 5 bases from J, leaving 15 bases between. Looked up from germline, CDR1 is LNHDA and CDR2 is SQIVND (reference sequence). The CDR3 contains 14 residues. The CDR3 is CASSFTSRGTEAFF. The CDR3 DNA is TGTGCCAGTAGTTTCACGTCCCGGGGAACTGAAGCTTTCTTT.

This clone was counted between two and nine times. The V and J genes are TRBV5-4 and TRBJ2-1; TRBD1 might be the D (5 bases). The germline V and J ends were trimmed by 0 bases and 5 bases, with 9 bases remaining between them. Germline-derived CDR1 and CDR2 are SGHNT and YYREEE (reference sequence). CDR3 length: 14 amino acids. CDR3 nucleotide sequence: TGTGCCAGCAGCTTGGTAGGGGCTGACAATGAGCAGTTCTTC. It is translated as CASSLVGADNEQFF.

The V call is TRBV7-2, the J call TRBJ2-2; the D gene is possibly TRBD2 (5 bases). Trimming took off 0 bases at V and 6 bases at J, with 20 bases between the two ends. CDR3 length equals 18 residues. Germline loops: CDR1 SGHTA, CDR2 FQGNSA. CDR3 amino acids: CASSLALTSGLAAGELFF. In nucleotides, the CDR3 is TGTGCCAGCAGCTTAGCCCTTACAAGCGGACTTGCCGCCGGGGAGCTGTTTTTT.

The V call is TRBV19, the J call TRBJ2-7, with D possibly TRBD2 on 6 matching bases. The CDR3 extends over 15 amino acids. V lost 7 bases to trimming and J lost 2 bases, with 18 bases between them. CDR1 is LNHDA and CDR2 is SQIVND in the germline V gene (reference sequence). The CDR3 loop reads CASTPMGGPTYEQYF. The CDR3 nucleotides are TGTGCCAGTACCCCCATGGGGGGTCCTACCTACGAGCAGTACTTC.

The V gene is TRBV18, the J gene TRBJ2-5, with TRBD2 identical over 15 bases. Unmatched junction bases numbered 4, after V lost 2 bases and J lost 6 bases. The CDR3 has 16 residues. Germline V CDR1 and CDR2: KGHSH, LQKENI. The CDR3 DNA follows: TGTGCCAGCTCACCAATGGGGACTAGCGGGGGGAAGACCCAGTACTTC. Translation: CASSPMGTSGGKTQYF.

DNA of the CDR3: TGTGCCAGCAGTACGTCCGGGTACGAGCAGTACTTC. It translates to CASSTSGYEQYF. This chain uses TRBV6-5 with TRBJ2-7; D unresolved. V was cut by 5 bases and J by 4 bases, with 9 bases left in between. Germline V gene data show CDR1 as MNHEY and CDR2 as SVGAGI. CDR3 size: 12 residues.

The genes are TRBV9 and TRBJ2-1, with TRBD2 as a possible D gene (5 bases). This CDR3 comprises 16 residues. Germline CDR1 reads SGDLS; CDR2 reads YYNGEE. V dropped 0 bases and J dropped 7 bases, with 17 bases sitting between them. The CDR3 here is CASSVGGTRNSNEQFF. The CDR3 DNA follows: TGTGCCAGCAGCGTAGGCGGAACTAGGAATAGTAATGAGCAGTTCTTC.

This clone was seen more than once but under ten times. The chain recombines TRBV25-1 with TRBJ2-2; 9 nucleotides agree with TRBD2. There are 14 residues in the CDR3. Trimming cost V 6 bases and J 7 bases; bases outside gene matches: 6. Germline CDR1 is MGHDK and CDR2 is SYGVNS. The CDR3 DNA reads TGTGCCAGCAGCCTGGGACTAGCTGACGGGGAGCTGTTTTTT. This sequence encodes CASSLGLADGELFF.

The rearrangement links TRBV11-2 to TRBJ1-6, with TRBD1 matching 9 bases. V was clipped by 1 base and J by 10 bases; unmatched bases: 5. The CDR3 is 15 residues long. Germline lookup yields CDR1 SGHAT and CDR2 FQNNGV. The CDR3 bases are TGTGCCAGCAGCTTAGGGAGTGGACAGGGGTCACCCCTCCACTTT. It specifies CASSLGSGQGSPLHF. Filled out from reference TRBV11-2 and TRBJ1-6, the complete variable domain reads EAGVAQSPRYKIIEKRQSVAFWCNPISGHATLYWYQQILGQGPKLLIQFQNNGVVDDSQLPKDRFSAERLKGVDSTLKIQPAKLEDSAVYLCASSLGSGQGSPLHFGNGTRLTVT.

The DNA for the CDR3 is TGTGCCTGGAGGGACAGGGGAAAAGCTTCGTGCACCTTC. This encodes CAWRDRGKASCTF. The chain recombines TRBV30 with TRBJ1-2, with 9 bases fitting TRBD1. Germline V gives CDR1 GTSNPN, CDR2 SVGIG (reference sequence). This CDR3 comprises 13 residues. The V segment lost 3 bases and the J segment 13 bases; nucleotides outside the gene matches: 12.

The chain uses TRBV21-1 and TRBJ1-5; the table's D call, TRBD1, has no DNA check behind it. TRBV21-1 is a listed pseudogene. This CDR3 spans 17 amino acids. The DNA for the CDR3 is TGTGCCAGCAGCGCTAAGAGGGGGCTTAGGAGCAATCAGCCCCAGCATTTT. Translation gives CASSAKRGLRSNQPQHF.

The J gene is TRBJ2-2, the V gene TRBV30; TRBD2 is a possible D gene (6 bases). Germline V CDR1 and CDR2: GTSNPN, SVGIG (reference sequence). The CDR3 sequence is 14 residues long. V dropped 1 base and J dropped 5 bases, with 11 bases sitting between them. CDR3 amino acids: CAWSALRETGELFF. The CDR3 DNA reads TGTGCCTGGAGTGCCCTACGGGAGACCGGGGAGCTGTTTTTT.